The 15 T cell receptor beta chains below all came from one sample that was sequenced in a study of T cells in Graves' hyperthyroidism and ophthalmopathy. There were TCR beta CDR3 regions amplified from RNA transcripts. HTBI primers were employed in a first-round RT-PCR of the TCR CDR3. Via MiXCR, TCRdb re-called the multiplex PCR reads, giving one row per CDR3 protein. This sample carries 700,000 or so distinct CDR3 sequences, roughly 17% of them seen once, and the ten largest clones take under 9.5%. The sequenced material came from blood. The receptors were sampled from a man aged 18 to 29 with Graves' hyperthyroidism.

The rearrangement uses TRBV10-3 and TRBJ2-7; 9 nucleotides align to TRBD1. The CDR3 spans 18 residues. Trimming cost V 7 bases and J 4 bases; bases outside gene matches: 20. Germline CDR1 is ENHRY and CDR2 is SYGVKD. Written as DNA, the CDR3 is TGTGCCATCATGGGAGTCGAGGTTAACAGGGGGCGACCGTACGAGCAGTACTTC. It is translated as CAIMGVEVNRGRPYEQYF.

This clonotype was recorded a few times. This chain joins TRBV19 and TRBJ1-1; tentative D call: TRBD1 (6 bases). The V gene lost 3 bases and the J gene lost 0 bases, with 14 bases spanning the gap. The CDR3 runs to 16 residues. In germline, CDR1 is LNHDA, CDR2 SQIVND (reference sequence). CDR3 sequence: CASSIVGTGMNTEAFF. The CDR3 nucleotides read TGTGCCAGTAGTATCGTGGGAACAGGGATGAACACTGAAGCTTTCTTT.

The chain uses TRBV19 and TRBJ1-1; 12 nucleotides line up with TRBD1. CDR1 is LNHDA, CDR2 SQIVND, per germline (reference sequence). The CDR3 contains 13 residues. The ends lost 4 bases at V and 10 bases at J; junction bases unmatched: 4. The CDR3 nucleotides are TGTGCCAGTAGTAGGGACAGGGGGCTCGGAGCTTTCTTT. Amino acid sequence: CASSRDRGLGAFF.

This clonotype appeared many times. The gene calls are TRBV3-1 and TRBJ1-1; unclear D gene. The germline V gene encodes CDR1 LGHDT and CDR2 YNNKEL (reference sequence). The CDR3 is made up of 13 amino acids. V was shortened by 1 base and J by 11 bases, with 14 bases between the two germline ends. The CDR3 DNA reads TGTGCCAGCAGCCAAGTGGGGTTACGGTATGCTTTCTTT. It translates to CASSQVGLRYAFF. Full variable domain (remainder filled in from reference TRBV3-1 and TRBJ1-1): DTAVSQTPKYLVTQMGNDKSIKCEQNLGHDTMYWYKQDSKKFLKIMFSYNNKELIINETVPNRFSPKSPDKAHLNLHINSLELGDSAVYFCASSQVGLRYAFFGQGTRLTVV.

This clonotype was counted many times. The chain carries TRBV6-2 or TRBV6-3 and TRBJ2-1, with D perhaps given as TRBD1 or TRBD2 (5 bases each). Trimming shortened V by 2 bases and J by 0 bases, and 20 bases separated the two germline ends. Germline CDR1 is MNHEY and CDR2 is SVGEGT. The CDR3 runs 19 residues. The CDR3 protein is CASSYRGERKASSYNEQFF. In DNA, the CDR3 is TGTGCCAGCAGTTACCGGGGCGAGCGGAAAGCGAGCTCCTACAATGAGCAGTTCTTC.

Many counts were recorded for this clonotype. The chain is built from TRBV28 and TRBJ1-1, with a weak D call TRBD1 (6 bases). V lost 10 bases and J 6 bases, leaving 21 bases between the germline ends. CDR1 and CDR2 from the germline V gene are MDHEN and SYDVKM. This CDR3 is 14 amino acids long. The CDR3 coding sequence is TGTGCCACCTCGAAGGGGGGGGCAACGGCTGAAGCTTTCTTT. Protein sequence: CATSKGGATAEAFF.

There are many counts of this clonotype. This sequence joins TRBV6-1 and TRBJ2-7; 11 bases match TRBD1. The trim removed 11 bases at V and 1 base at J, leaving 4 bases unmatched. The CDR3 has 13 amino acids. Germline CDR1 reads MNHNS; CDR2 reads SASEGT. This CDR3 reads CAAGDRGSYEQYF. The CDR3 coding sequence is TGTGCCGCAGGGGACAGGGGGTCCTACGAGCAGTACTTC.

This clonotype was counted only a few times. The genes are TRBV24-1 and TRBJ1-5; D may be TRBD1 (5 bases). V was shortened by 4 bases and J by 2 bases, with 5 bases between the two germline ends. Germline V gene data show CDR1 as KGHDR and CDR2 as SFDVKD. CDR3 length: 13 amino acids. This CDR3 is CATSDRGNQPQHF. The DNA of the CDR3 is TGTGCCACCAGTGACAGGGGCAATCAGCCCCAGCATTTT.

The table lists this clonotype with a few counts. V gene TRBV29-1 combines with J gene TRBJ1-1; 8 positions match TRBD1. The V segment lost 5 bases and the J segment 5 bases; nucleotides outside the gene matches: 10. This CDR3 comprises 14 residues. Germline values: CDR1 SQVTM, CDR2 ANQGSEA. The CDR3 is CSVNDRTGWTEAFF. The DNA for the CDR3 is TGCAGCGTTAACGACCGGACAGGGTGGACTGAAGCTTTCTTT. Based on the CDR3 plus reference TRBV29-1 and TRBJ1-1, the full variable domain is SAVISQKPSRDICQRGTSLTIQCQVDSQVTMMFWYRQQPGQSLTLIATANQGSEATYESGFVIDKFPISRPNLTFSTLTVSNMSPEDSSIYLCSVNDRTGWTEAFFGQGTRLTVV.

For this clonotype: The junction and the germline gene differ at one end; a read error may be behind it. The chain combines TRBV5-1 with TRBJ2-5, with 7 bases fitting TRBD1. The CDR3 is 13 residues long. From germline, CDR1 is SGHRS and CDR2 YFSETQ. DNA for the CDR3: TGTGCCAGTACCTGGACAGGCGAAGAGACCCAGTACTTC. Its protein product is CASTWTGEETQYF. The entire variable domain, with the rest obtained from reference TRBV5-1 and TRBJ2-5, is as follows: KAGVTQTPRYLIKTRGQQVTLSCSPISGHRSVSWYQQTPGQGLQFLFEYFSETQRNKGNFPGRFSGRQFSNSRSEMNVSTLELGDSALYLCASTWTGEETQYFGPGTRLLVL.

Ten or more counts support this clonotype. V is TRBV28 and J is TRBJ2-2; D gene ambiguous. Germline values: CDR1 MDHEN, CDR2 SYDVKM. The CDR3 runs 12 residues. V lost 7 bases and J lost 1, with 4 bases in between. The CDR3 DNA sequence: TGTGCCAGCACCGTGAACACCGGGGAGCTGTTTTTT. This sequence encodes CASTVNTGELFF.

Details on this clonotype: At one end the junction does not follow the germline gene, possibly because of a read error. The CDR3 sequence is CANSLGPGLAADTQYF. CDR3 bases: TGCGCCAACAGCCTCGGCCCGGGACTAGCGGCAGATACGCAGTATTTT. The chain employs TRBV4-3 and TRBJ2-3; 11 positions agree with TRBD2. Germline values: CDR1 LGHNA, CDR2 YSLEER. The CDR3 runs to 16 residues.

DNA of the CDR3: TGCAGCGCCCTGACTAGCGGGAGGGCCCAGGATGAGCAGTTCTTC. It encodes CSALTSGRAQDEQFF. The chain employs TRBV29-1 and TRBJ2-1; TRBD2 aligns across 14 bases. This CDR3 comprises 15 residues. V was clipped by 7 bases and J by 8 bases; unmatched bases: 10. Germline CDR1 SQVTM, CDR2 ANQGSEA.

This clonotype was detected only a few times. The rearrangement links TRBV4-2 to TRBJ2-7; D is tentatively TRBD1 or TRBD2 (5 bases each). Germline lookup yields CDR1 LGHNA and CDR2 YNFKEQ. Deletions cut 0 bases from V and 2 bases from J, with 11 bases between. The CDR3 consists of 15 residues. The CDR3, as DNA: TGTGCCAGCAGCCAAGAGTGGCAGGGACCCTACGAGCAGTACTTC. Its translation: CASSQEWQGPYEQYF.

This clonotype was detected many times. This sequence joins TRBV10-3 and TRBJ2-1, with 7 bases lining up with TRBD2. CDR1 and CDR2 (germline): ENHRY, SYGVKD. Losses at the gene ends were 3 bases for V and 1 base for J; bases not matched to a gene: 3. This CDR3 has 15 amino acids. CDR3 residues: CAISDTSASYNEQFF. The DNA of the CDR3 is TGTGCCATCAGTGATACTAGCGCATCCTACAATGAGCAGTTCTTC.